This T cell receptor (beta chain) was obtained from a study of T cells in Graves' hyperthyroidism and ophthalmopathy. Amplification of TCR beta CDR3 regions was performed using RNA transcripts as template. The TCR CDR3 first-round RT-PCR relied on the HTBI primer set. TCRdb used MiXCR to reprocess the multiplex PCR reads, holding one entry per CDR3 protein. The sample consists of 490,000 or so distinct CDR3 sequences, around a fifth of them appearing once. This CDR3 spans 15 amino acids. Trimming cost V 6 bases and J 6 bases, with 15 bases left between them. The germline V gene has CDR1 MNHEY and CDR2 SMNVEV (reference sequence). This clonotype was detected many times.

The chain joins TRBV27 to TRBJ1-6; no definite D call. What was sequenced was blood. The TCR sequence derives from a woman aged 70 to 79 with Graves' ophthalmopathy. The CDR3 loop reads CASRLGSIPNSPLHF. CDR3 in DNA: TGTGCCAGCAGGCTAGGTAGCATTCCTAATTCACCCCTCCACTTT.